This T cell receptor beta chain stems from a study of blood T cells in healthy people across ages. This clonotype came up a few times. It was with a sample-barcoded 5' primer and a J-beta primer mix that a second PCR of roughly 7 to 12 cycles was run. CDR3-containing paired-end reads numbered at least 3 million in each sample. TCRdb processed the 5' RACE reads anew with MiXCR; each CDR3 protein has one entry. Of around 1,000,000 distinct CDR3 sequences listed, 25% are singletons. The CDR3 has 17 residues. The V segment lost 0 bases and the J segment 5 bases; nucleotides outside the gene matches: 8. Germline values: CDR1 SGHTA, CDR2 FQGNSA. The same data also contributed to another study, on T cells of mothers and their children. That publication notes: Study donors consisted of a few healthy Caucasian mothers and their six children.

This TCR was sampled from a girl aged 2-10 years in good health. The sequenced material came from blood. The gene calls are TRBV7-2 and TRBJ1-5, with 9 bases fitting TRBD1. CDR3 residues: CASSLAPTGGLYQPQHF. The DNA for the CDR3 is TGTGCCAGCAGCTTAGCGCCGACAGGGGGGCTATATCAGCCCCAGCATTTT.